This T cell receptor beta chain was found in a study of OX40 agonist ivuxolimab in advanced cancers. General study findings and limits: In the expanded peripheral T cells, antigen specificity was never determined. On average, CD8+ T cells showed a greater number of expanded clones than CD4+.

The CDR3 consists of 14 residues. Germline CDR1 is SEHNR and CDR2 is FQNEAQ (reference sequence). Trimming left V 1 base short and J 8 bases short, with 12 bases between. Turning to this clone: The target antigen is unknown.

Clones were sequenced by immunoSEQ multiplex PCR, and TCRdb holds only the in-frame ones, with some missing. The sample records about 93,000 clones, more than 85% being singletons. The receptor was derived from an adult with an advanced solid tumor such as melanoma, head and neck, liver or kidney cancer. Specimen: CD4+ or CD8+ T cells sorted from blood, collected in a trial of the OX40 agonist ivuxolimab. The chain links TRBV7-9 to TRBJ1-5; unclear D gene. The DNA of the CDR3 is TGTGCCAGCAGCTTAGGAGGTTCAGGAAAGCCCCAGCATTTT. It specifies CASSLGGSGKPQHF.